One T cell receptor beta chain is described in this entry. Its antigen is unidentified. The CDR3 runs 14 residues. Trimming cost V 4 bases and J 2 bases, with 12 bases left between them. From germline, CDR1 is SGHRS and CDR2 YFSETQ. Clones were sequenced by immunoSEQ multiplex PCR, and TCRdb holds only the in-frame ones, with some missing. The table includes tens of thousands of clones, over 80% detected once. Viral peptide pool expansion of antigen-specific CD4+ T cells preceded sequencing in the ViraFEST assay. Following culture for 9 to 11 days, CD4+ T cells were isolated. As their vaccination, participants received two doses of either BNT162b2 or mRNA-1273. The data were obtained in a study of vaccination effects on CD4 cells after COVID-19.

This TCR derives from a human donor who received a COVID-19 vaccine. Some clones in this sample may be carry-over from other donors' samples. Specimen: CD4+ T cells from PBMCs cultured with SARS-CoV-2 spike peptides, collected after COVID-19 vaccination. This rearrangement joins TRBV5-1 to TRBJ1-1, with a weak D call TRBD1 (6 bases). The chain's CDR3 is CASSGQSTNTEAFF. CDR3 nucleotides: TGCGCCAGCAGCGGACAGTCGACAAACACTGAAGCTTTCTTT. Supplemented by reference TRBV5-1 and TRBJ1-1, the full variable domain reads KAGVTQTPRYLIKTRGQQVTLSCSPISGHRSVSWYQQTPGQGLQFLFEYFSETQRNKGNFPGRFSGRQFSNSRSEMNVSTLELGDSALYLCASSGQSTNTEAFFGQGTRLTVV.